The clone carrying this T cell receptor beta chain was counted at least ten times. Diagnosis relied on clinical symptoms, serum thyroxine, TRAb, thyroid ultrasound and orbital computed tomography. The data originate from a study of Graves' ophthalmopathy and Graves' hyperthyroidism. Transcripts of RNA were the source for amplifying TCR beta CDR3 regions. An opening RT-PCR round employed HTBI primers and preceded a second-round multiplex PCR. Using its own MiXCR run on the multiplex PCR reads, TCRdb lists one record per CDR3 protein. This sample carries some 370,000 distinct CDR3 sequences, about a sixth of them seen once, and the ten largest clones take approximately 2.4%. Trimming removed 6 bases from V and 7 bases from J; junction bases left unmatched: 7. This CDR3 is 13 amino acids long.

Sequenced: peripheral blood. The TCR sequence derives from an adult woman with stable Graves' hyperthyroidism. This chain connects TRBV12-3 or TRBV12-4 to TRBJ1-2; the match to TRBD1 covers 8 bases. The CDR3 DNA follows: TGTGCCAGCAGCCCCGGACAGGGTGCTGGCTACACCTTC. The encoded protein is CASSPGQGAGYTF.